This TCR beta chain comes out of a study of T-cell reconstitution after alpha-beta-depleted transplantation in children. Points from the study as a whole: Newly generated T cells supplied most T-cell counts and diversity one year post-transplant. The study reportedly traced alpha-beta T cells about two months after transplant to several hundred expanded graft clones. Recipient T cells and thymic progenitors that survived were the source of the high TCRbeta diversity seen at day 60 in some patients.

About this clonotype: Its antigen is as yet unknown.

Unique molecular identifiers were incorporated into the prepared TCRbeta library. One entry per CDR3 protein results from TCRdb running MiXCR on the PCR reads. Among 77,000 or so distinct CDR3 sequences, 15% to 20% were seen once, and the ten largest hold approximately 55%. The receptor was isolated from a male patient under 10 years old who had a stem cell transplant for acute lymphoblastic leukemia, so the T cells may come from the graft donor. The input for sequencing was PBMCs, mostly from graft donor cells, taken 360 days after TCRalphabeta/CD19-depleted stem cell transplant.

The CDR3 DNA follows: TGCAGTGCTAGGGCGGGAGTTGGAAATACGCAGTATTTT. Its translation: CSARAGVGNTQYF. The gene calls are TRBV20-1 and TRBJ2-3; TRBD2 matches 7 bases. The CDR3 length is 13 residues. Germline assignment: CDR1 DFQATT and CDR2 SNEGSKA (reference sequence). J was trimmed by 7 bases and V by 3 bases; bases with no gene match: 7.